This entry features one T cell receptor beta chain sequence. The antigen is unknown. These data belong to a study of CXCR3-negative and CXCR3-positive naive CD8 T cells. Triplicate sorts, 250,000 to 350,000 cells apiece, were made for each CD8+ T cell subset. Naive CD8+ T cells showed CD45RO-CCR7+CD27+CD95-. TRB cDNA libraries were made by UMI-labeled 5' RACE. TCRdb reprocessed the 5' RACE reads and keeps a single row for each CDR3 protein, giving no DNA. Recorded here are 70,000 to 100,000 distinct CDR3 sequences; the top ten clones represent about 1%. Points from the study as a whole: The authors found comparable surface CD5 between naive subsets and inferred TCR strength from TRB CDR3 properties. CXCR3-positive naive cells had more hydrophobic TRB CDR3s than CXCR3-negative naive cells.

The receptor's source is a human donor in good health. Some clones in this sample may be carry-over from other donors' samples. The sequenced sample was naive CXCR3- CD8+ T cells from blood. Described subset: CD45RO-CCR7+CD27+CD95- naive CD8+ T cells lacking CXCR3 (TNR3-).

This CDR3 reads CSPHGGGARHNEQFF. V and J are TRBV20-1 and TRBJ2-1; TCRdb selects TRBD2, and the lack of DNA leaves this call unchecked. The CDR3 sequence is 15 residues long. CDR1 is DFQATT and CDR2 is SNEGSKA in the germline V gene (reference sequence).